This is a list of T cell receptor beta chains from one sample in a study of blood T cells in healthy people across ages. TCRdb called the 5' RACE reads again in MiXCR, with one record for every CDR3 protein. The profile shows about 1.5 million distinct CDR3 sequences, roughly 43% of them singletons. The sample was blood. The receptor source for this set is a woman aged 18-30 years in good health. CDR3s include the opening cysteine and the closing phenylalanine or tryptophan. Fields, in order: CDR3 DNA, CDR3 protein, V gene, CDR3 length, D gene, J gene, clone size. A D gene is named only where the DNA matches it firmly. Not all rows give a size; the values are once, few, many and, for expanded clones, a class.

cdr3_nt: TGTGCCAGCAGTGAGGCTAGCACAGATACGCAGTATTTT
cdr3_aa: CASSEASTDTQYF
v_call: TRBV6-2/TRBV6-3
cdr3_length: 13
d_call: -
j_call: TRBJ2-3
clone_size: many

cdr3_nt: TGTGCCAGCAGCTGGGGGACTAGAGAGCAGTACTTC
cdr3_aa: CASSWGTREQYF
v_call: TRBV5-6
cdr3_length: 12
d_call: TRBD2
j_call: TRBJ2-5
clone_size: -

cdr3_nt: TGTGCCAGCAGCCCATGGGGTACGGGGTTAGGTGGCTACACCTTC
cdr3_aa: CASSPWGTGLGGYTF
v_call: TRBV7-2
cdr3_length: 15
d_call: -
j_call: TRBJ1-2
clone_size: -

cdr3_nt: TGTGCCAGCAGTTCGGGACAGGGAGGCGGAAAACTGTTTTTT
cdr3_aa: CASSSGQGGGKLFF
v_call: TRBV12-3/TRBV12-4
cdr3_length: 14
d_call: TRBD1
j_call: TRBJ1-4
clone_size: few

cdr3_nt: TGCGCCAGCAGCCAAGTTGGCCCCTTGGAGCAGTTCTTC
cdr3_aa: CASSQVGPLEQFF
v_call: TRBV4-1
cdr3_length: 13
d_call: -
j_call: TRBJ2-1
clone_size: -

cdr3_nt: TGTGCCAGCAGCGTAGGGACAGGTCTTTCCTACAATGAGCAGTTCTTC
cdr3_aa: CASSVGTGLSYNEQFF
v_call: TRBV7-8
cdr3_length: 16
d_call: TRBD1
j_call: TRBJ2-1
clone_size: few

cdr3_nt: TGCAGTGCGCGCGGCTGGACAGACTCCTACAATGAGCAGTTCTTC
cdr3_aa: CSARGWTDSYNEQFF
v_call: TRBV20-1
cdr3_length: 15
d_call: -
j_call: TRBJ2-1
clone_size: -

cdr3_nt: TGTGCCAGCAATTTAGCGGGGTTGAGAGAGCAGTTCTTC
cdr3_aa: CASNLAGLREQFF
v_call: TRBV2
cdr3_length: 13
d_call: TRBD2
j_call: TRBJ2-1
clone_size: few

cdr3_nt: TGTGCCAGCAGAGTACAGGGGGCCGTGATCACCGGGGAGCTGTTTTTT
cdr3_aa: CASRVQGAVITGELFF
v_call: TRBV6-1
cdr3_length: 16
d_call: TRBD1
j_call: TRBJ2-2
clone_size: -

cdr3_nt: TGTGCCAGCACCTTGGCGGGTGAGCAGTTCTTC
cdr3_aa: CASTLAGEQFF
v_call: TRBV2
cdr3_length: 11
d_call: -
j_call: TRBJ2-1
clone_size: -

cdr3_nt: TGTGCCATCAGTGAGGGGAGGGGGGAGACCCAGTACTTC
cdr3_aa: CAISEGRGETQYF
v_call: TRBV10-3
cdr3_length: 13
d_call: -
j_call: TRBJ2-5
clone_size: -

cdr3_nt: TGTGCCAGCACCCGACAGGGAGATTCACCCCTCCACTTT
cdr3_aa: CASTRQGDSPLHF
v_call: TRBV12-3/TRBV12-4
cdr3_length: 13
d_call: TRBD1
j_call: TRBJ1-6
clone_size: few

cdr3_nt: TGTGCCAGCAGCCAAGAGACAGACCAAGAGACCCAGTACTTC
cdr3_aa: CASSQETDQETQYF
v_call: TRBV3-1
cdr3_length: 14
d_call: -
j_call: TRBJ2-5
clone_size: -

cdr3_nt: TGCAGCGCTCCCCCAGCGGGAGTGTCCAATGAGCAGTTCTTC
cdr3_aa: CSAPPAGVSNEQFF
v_call: TRBV29-1
cdr3_length: 14
d_call: TRBD2
j_call: TRBJ2-1
clone_size: many

cdr3_nt: TGTGCCAGCAGCTTGGTGAGGGTCCGCACTGAAGCTTTCTTT
cdr3_aa: CASSLVRVRTEAFF
v_call: TRBV5-8
cdr3_length: 14
d_call: -
j_call: TRBJ1-1
clone_size: -

cdr3_nt: TGCGCCAGCAGCCAAGCTCAGGGGGCAAAGCCCCAAAACATTCAGTACTTC
cdr3_aa: CASSQAQGAKPQNIQYF
v_call: TRBV4-1
cdr3_length: 17
d_call: TRBD1
j_call: TRBJ2-4
clone_size: -

cdr3_nt: TGTGCCAGCAGTTACCGTCGGGAGCTTGACTTCAACGAGCAGTACTTC
cdr3_aa: CASSYRRELDFNEQYF
v_call: TRBV6-6
cdr3_length: 16
d_call: -
j_call: TRBJ2-7
clone_size: -